This T cell receptor (beta chain) was identified in a study of T cells after somatic rescue of genetic block. CDR3 length equals 17 residues. The V end lost 8 bases, the J end lost 5 bases, and 28 bases lay between the germline ends. CDR1 is SGHAT and CDR2 is FQNNGV in the germline V gene. The table came from immunoSEQ multiplex PCR; TCRdb's copy has only in-frame clones and leaves some out. Of fewer than 15,000 clones listed, around 70% are singletons. The V call is TRBV11-2, the J call TRBJ2-7; no clear D. This sequence was found in a young man. Sequencing was performed on peripheral blood mononuclear cells (PBMCs). The CDR3 DNA reads TGTGCCAGCGACTCTCAACCCTGGTTTGGTTACCGCGACGAGCAGTACTTC. Its translation is CASDSQPWFGYRDEQYF.